A single sample gave rise to the 29 T cell receptor beta chains below, sequenced in a study of T cell repertoires in MIS-A myocarditis. The protocol was immunoSEQ multiplex PCR, while the TCRdb copy is restricted to in-frame clones and leaves out a portion. The data show roughly 10,000 clones, approximately 90% seen once. Sequenced: thoracic lymph node tissue obtained at autopsy. The receptor set was obtained from a man aged 18 to 29 with fulminant myocarditis from multisystem inflammatory syndrome in adults (MIS-A) after COVID-19.

The genes are TRBV11-3 and TRBJ1-1, with 7 bases that match TRBD1. V shed 5 bases, J shed 1 base, and the junction held 1 base outside the gene matches. In germline, CDR1 is SGHNT, CDR2 YENEEA. There are 13 residues in the CDR3. CDR3 residues: CASSRDRNTEAFF. The CDR3 DNA sequence: TGTGCCAGCAGCAGGGACAGGAACACTGAAGCTTTCTTT.

V usage is TRBV6-5 and J usage is TRBJ1-5; a possible D gene is TRBD1 (5 bases). Germline assignment: CDR1 MNHEY and CDR2 SVGAGI. There are 14 residues in the CDR3. Trimming removed 8 bases from V and 1 base from J, with 12 bases in between. CDR3 sequence (DNA): TGTGCCAGCTTGAGGGGATTGAGCAATCAGCCCCAGCATTTT. It encodes CASLRGLSNQPQHF.

This clone was counted a few times. This chain uses TRBV19 with TRBJ2-2, with unresolved D. Trimming pared 3 bases from V and 6 bases from J, leaving 5 bases between. CDR1 and CDR2 (germline): LNHDA, SQIVND (reference sequence). CDR3 size: 12 residues. CDR3: CASSIPPGELFF. The CDR3 DNA follows: TGTGCCAGTAGTATCCCCCCCGGGGAGCTGTTTTTT. Complete variable domain (other parts from reference TRBV19 and TRBJ2-2): DGGITQSPKYLFRKEGQNVTLSCEQNLNHDAMYWYRQDPGQGLRLIYYSQIVNDFQKGDIAEGYSVSREKKESFPLTVTSAQKNPTAFYLCASSIPPGELFFGEGSRLTVL.

The V call is TRBV24-1, the J call TRBJ1-5; D is perhaps TRBD1 (6 bases). This CDR3 is built from 14 residues. Trimming removed 10 bases from V and 1 base from J, with 13 bases in between. From germline, CDR1 is KGHDR and CDR2 SFDVKD. The CDR3 DNA is TGTGCCACAGGCAGGGGAGGGAGCAATCAGCCCCAGCATTTT. It yields the protein CATGRGGSNQPQHF.

The chain carries TRBV5-1 and TRBJ2-5; TRBD1 matches at 9 bases. The CDR3 totals 17 residues. V lost 4 bases to trimming and J lost 4 bases; unmatched junction nucleotides: 14. Germline values: CDR1 SGHRS, CDR2 YFSETQ. CDR3 nucleotide sequence: TGCGCCAGCAGCCCTAATGGACAGGGGCGGGTGGGAGAGACCCAGTACTTC. This sequence encodes CASSPNGQGRVGETQYF.

CDR3 in DNA: TGTGCCTGGAGTAACCGGTTCCCTAGCGGACACACAGATACGCAGTATTTT. Its protein product is CAWSNRFPSGHTDTQYF. J is TRBJ2-3 and V is TRBV30, with 7 bases that match TRBD2. With V trimmed by 2 bases and J by 2 bases, 13 bases remained unmatched. There are 17 residues in the CDR3. Germline V gives CDR1 GTSNPN, CDR2 SVGIG (reference sequence). The full variable domain, its missing parts supplied by reference TRBV30 and TRBJ2-3, is SQTIHQWPATLVQPVGSPLSLECTVEGTSNPNLYWYRQAAGRGLQLLFYSVGIGQISSEVPQNLSASRPQDRQFILSSKKLLLSDSGFYLCAWSNRFPSGHTDTQYFGPGTRLTVL.

This chain joins TRBV7-8 and TRBJ1-1; D may be TRBD1 (5 bases). Germline loops: CDR1 SGHVS, CDR2 FQNEAQ. The length of the CDR3 is 12 residues. V lost 5 bases and J 8 bases, leaving 12 bases between the germline ends. Here the CDR3 reads CASSPDIGEAFF. CDR3 nucleotides: TGTGCCAGCAGCCCGGACATCGGGGAAGCTTTCTTT.

This chain uses TRBV6-5 with TRBJ1-6; D possibly corresponds to TRBD1 (6 bases). The germline V and J ends were trimmed by 9 bases and 7 bases, with 13 bases remaining between them. Germline-derived CDR1 and CDR2 are MNHEY and SVGAGI. The CDR3 totals 13 residues. The CDR3 region is CASWGGSNSPLHF. Written as DNA, the CDR3 is TGTGCCAGTTGGGGGGGCAGCAATTCACCCCTCCACTTT.

Notes on this clone: Without the conserved terminal phenylalanine or tryptophan, this CDR3 likely stems from a read error. No DNA is shown, since the ends of the CDR3 on it are uncertain; the CDR3 is the one TCRdb lists. V gene TRBV5-8 combines with J gene TRBJ1-2; TRBD1, the table's D call, lacks a check against the DNA. Inclusive of both ends, the CDR3 amounts to 10 amino acids. Germline lookup yields CDR1 SGHTS and CDR2 YDEGEE. The CDR3 reads CASSPDRERL.

The chain recombines TRBV15 with TRBJ2-5, with D possibly TRBD2 on 5 matching bases. Looked up from germline, CDR1 is LNHNV and CDR2 is YYDKDF (reference sequence). This CDR3 comprises 15 residues. Trimming removed 0 bases from V and 7 bases from J, with 15 bases in between. In DNA, the CDR3 is TGTGCCACCAGCAGAGAGGCTAGAGGGTACGGGACCCAGTACTTC. Its translation is CATSREARGYGTQYF.

V and J are TRBV5-1 and TRBJ1-1; D not resolved. Trimming shortened V by 0 bases and J by 1 base, and 7 bases separated the two germline ends. Germline loops: CDR1 SGHRS, CDR2 YFSETQ. CDR3 length: 14 amino acids. CDR3 residues: CASSLVSGNTEAFF. The CDR3 region has the DNA TGCGCCAGCAGCTTGGTATCAGGGAACACTGAAGCTTTCTTT. Full variable domain (remainder filled in from reference TRBV5-1 and TRBJ1-1): KAGVTQTPRYLIKTRGQQVTLSCSPISGHRSVSWYQQTPGQGLQFLFEYFSETQRNKGNFPGRFSGRQFSNSRSEMNVSTLELGDSALYLCASSLVSGNTEAFFGQGTRLTVV.

V and J are TRBV29-1 and TRBJ1-1; 7 nucleotides line up with TRBD1. CDR3 size: 15 residues. After removal of 6 bases from V and 7 bases from J, the junction contained 17 bases not matched to a gene. In germline, CDR1 is SQVTM, CDR2 ANQGSEA. The CDR3 coding sequence is TGCAGCGTACAATCTGCCACCGGACACAGGGGTGAAGCTTTCTTT. Encoded protein: CSVQSATGHRGEAFF. The whole variable domain, remainder taken from reference TRBV29-1 and TRBJ1-1, is SAVISQKPSRDICQRGTSLTIQCQVDSQVTMMFWYRQQPGQSLTLIATANQGSEATYESGFVIDKFPISRPNLTFSTLTVSNMSPEDSSIYLCSVQSATGHRGEAFFGQGTRLTVV.

The chain links TRBV7-9 to TRBJ1-4; 7 nucleotides match TRBD1. The V segment lost 4 bases and the J segment 8 bases; nucleotides outside the gene matches: 16. The germline V gene encodes CDR1 SEHNR and CDR2 FQNEAQ (reference sequence). The CDR3 runs 17 residues. CDR3 in DNA: TGTGCCAGCAGCTCTGGACAAACAGGGGAAGGAAGCGAAAAACTGTTTTTT. It yields the protein CASSSGQTGEGSEKLFF.

The chain has TRBV13 and TRBJ2-5; D may be TRBD1 or TRBD2 (5 bases each). Trimming left V 0 bases short and J 5 bases short, with 13 bases between. Germline V CDR1 and CDR2: PRHDT, FYEKMQ (reference sequence). The CDR3 spans 15 residues. CDR3 DNA sequence: TGTGCCAGCAGCTTAGGTATTGGGGGTATGGAGACCCAGTACTTC. Protein: CASSLGIGGMETQYF.

This clone was seen only once. This chain uses TRBV28 with TRBJ2-7, with a tentative D call TRBD1 (6 bases). CDR1 MDHEN and CDR2 SYDVKM come from the germline V gene. This CDR3 contains 12 residues. The V end was cut by 5 bases, the J end by 6 bases, with 11 bases between. The CDR3 DNA reads as TGTGCCAGCAGTCTTGACAGGCCCGAGCAGTACTTC. This codes for CASSLDRPEQYF.

This chain joins TRBV10-2 and TRBJ2-5; D is unclear. Trimming removed 5 bases from V and 1 base from J, with 14 bases in between. Germline CDR1 WSHSY, CDR2 SAAADI. The CDR3 sequence is 15 residues long. This CDR3 reads CASSRRWVLQETQYF. CDR3 sequence (DNA): TGCGCCAGCAGTCGGCGATGGGTTCTCCAAGAGACCCAGTACTTC.

The V and J genes are TRBV5-5 and TRBJ1-1, with D unclear. CDR3 length: 13 amino acids. V was trimmed by 2 bases and J by 5 bases, leaving 10 bases between them. Germline V gene lookup returns CDR1 SGHKS and CDR2 YYEKEE (reference sequence). CDR3 region: CASSFSRETEAFF. CDR3 in DNA: TGTGCCAGCAGCTTTAGTAGGGAGACTGAAGCTTTCTTT.

V is TRBV27 and J is TRBJ1-5; no clear D. This CDR3 contains 13 residues. Germline V gene sequence: CDR1 MNHEY, CDR2 SMNVEV (reference sequence). V was pared by 2 bases and J by 6 bases, with 8 bases between. The chain's CDR3 is CASSLGRTQPQHF. As DNA, the CDR3 is TGTGCCAGCAGTTTAGGGCGAACTCAGCCCCAGCATTTT.

The V and J genes are TRBV11-2 and TRBJ1-4; 8 bases align to TRBD1. CDR1 and CDR2 (germline): SGHAT, FQNNGV. Trimming at V came to 8 bases and at J to 0 bases, leaving 2 bases not matched to a gene. This CDR3 contains 14 residues. The chain's CDR3 is CASGQGATNEKLFF. In nucleotides, the CDR3 is TGTGCCAGCGGACAGGGAGCAACTAATGAAAAACTGTTTTTT.

The chain combines TRBV28 with TRBJ1-1, with D hard to call. Germline V gene data show CDR1 as MDHEN and CDR2 as SYDVKM. The CDR3 spans 12 residues. V lost 3 bases and J lost 2, with 4 bases in between. The CDR3 sequence: CASSFLNTEAFF. In DNA form, the CDR3 reads TGTGCCAGCAGTTTCCTAAACACTGAAGCTTTCTTT.

The sample holds a few counts of this clone. The J gene is TRBJ2-1, the V gene TRBV7-9; maybe TRBD2 (6 bases). Trimming left V 5 bases short and J 8 bases short, with 13 bases between. CDR3 length: 13 amino acids. CDR1 is SEHNR, CDR2 FQNEAQ, per germline (reference sequence). The DNA of the CDR3 is TGTGCCAGCAGCCGGAGTGGGGGGTATGAGCAGTTCTTC. This encodes CASSRSGGYEQFF.

This clone was observed a few times. The chain joins TRBV7-8 to TRBJ1-4; 8 nucleotides match TRBD1. The CDR3 loop spans 16 amino acids. Germline CDR1 and CDR2: SGHVS and FQNEAQ. J lost 7 bases, V lost 1 base, and 8 bases had no gene match. CDR3 region: CASSLGTGFRSEKLFF. In DNA, the CDR3 is TGTGCCAGCAGCTTAGGGACAGGGTTTAGGAGTGAAAAACTGTTTTTT.

This clone has only one observation. V usage is TRBV11-2 and J usage is TRBJ2-1, with TRBD2 as a possible D gene (6 bases). Germline V CDR1 and CDR2: SGHAT, FQNNGV. The CDR3 loop spans 15 amino acids. V lost 3 bases and J lost 8, with 17 bases in between. The CDR3 DNA reads as TGTGCCAGCAGCTTCACGGGCAGCTGGGGGGATGAGCAGTTCTTC. Translating gives CASSFTGSWGDEQFF.

V and J are TRBV9 and TRBJ1-2; 7 bases line up with TRBD1. The CDR3 loop spans 11 amino acids. V gave up 7 bases and J gave up 7 bases; unmatched junction bases: 4. In germline, CDR1 is SGDLS, CDR2 YYNGEE. Here the CDR3 DNA reads TGTGCCAGCGGGGGGACAGTTGGCTACACCTTC. Protein product: CASGGTVGYTF. The complete variable domain, with remaining parts taken from reference TRBV9 and TRBJ1-2, reads DSGVTQTPKHLITATGQRVTLRCSPRSGDLSVYWYQQSLDQGLQFLIQYYNGEERAKGNILERFSAQQFPDLHSELNLSSLELGDSALYFCASGGTVGYTFGSGTRLTVV.

The CDR3 coding sequence is TGTGCCAGTAGTATGGGGGGGGCTGGGGCCAACGTCCTGACTTTC. It translates to CASSMGGAGANVLTF. The chain employs TRBV19 and TRBJ2-6; 7 bases align to TRBD2. V was clipped by 3 bases and J by 2 bases; unmatched bases: 1. The CDR3 sequence is 15 residues long. From germline, CDR1 is LNHDA and CDR2 SQIVND (reference sequence). Full variable domain (outside the CDR3, taken from reference TRBV19 and TRBJ2-6): DGGITQSPKYLFRKEGQNVTLSCEQNLNHDAMYWYRQDPGQGLRLIYYSQIVNDFQKGDIAEGYSVSREKKESFPLTVTSAQKNPTAFYLCASSMGGAGANVLTFGAGSRLTVL.

This rearrangement joins TRBV28 to TRBJ1-2, with D tentatively TRBD1 (5 bases). The CDR3 sequence is 13 residues long. Germline assignment: CDR1 MDHEN and CDR2 SYDVKM. V shed 8 bases and J shed 6 bases, with 16 bases lying between them. This CDR3 reads CASEGYRGNGYTF. Here the CDR3 DNA reads TGTGCCAGCGAGGGCTATAGGGGTAATGGCTACACCTTC.

The genes are TRBV2 and TRBJ1-3, with 8 positions matching TRBD1. The V gene's germline CDR1 is SNHLY and CDR2 FYNNEI. With V trimmed by 6 bases and J by 4 bases, 8 bases remained unmatched. The CDR3 is made up of 15 amino acids. For the CDR3, the DNA is TGTGCCAGCAGAGTGGACAGGGCGTCCGGAAACACCATATATTTT. Translating it yields CASRVDRASGNTIYF.

The rearrangement links TRBV5-4 to TRBJ2-2, with TRBD2 matching over 11 bases. Germline V lookup: CDR1 SGHNT, CDR2 YYREEE (reference sequence). The CDR3 spans 15 residues. Trimming took 7 bases from V and 5 from J; bases not matched to a gene: 7. CDR3 protein: CASGLAGGGTGELFF. The DNA for the CDR3 is TGTGCCAGCGGGCTAGCGGGAGGTGGGACCGGGGAGCTGTTTTTT.

The genes are TRBV29-1 and TRBJ1-2; a possible D gene is TRBD1 (6 bases). Germline lookup yields CDR1 SQVTM and CDR2 ANQGSEA. The CDR3 spans 12 residues. V lost 4 bases to trimming and J lost 3 bases, with 9 bases between them. The CDR3 region is CSVGGGYYGYTF. For the CDR3, the DNA is TGCAGCGTTGGAGGGGGATACTATGGCTACACCTTC. The whole variable domain, filled in from reference TRBV29-1 and TRBJ1-2, reads SAVISQKPSRDICQRGTSLTIQCQVDSQVTMMFWYRQQPGQSLTLIATANQGSEATYESGFVIDKFPISRPNLTFSTLTVSNMSPEDSSIYLCSVGGGYYGYTFGSGTRLTVV.